This T cell receptor beta chain was sequenced in a study of T-cell memory formation after mild COVID-19. Study-level background: For the most part, TCR clusters were specific to one donor.

This clonotype has a count of ten or more. J lost 2 bases, V lost 6 bases, and 5 bases had no gene match. The CDR3 spans 14 residues. TCRdb reprocessed the 5' RACE reads via MiXCR and lists one record per CDR3 protein. The sample gives about 270,000 distinct CDR3 sequences, less than 20% of which show up once; 2.1% is in the top ten. The source of this sequence is an adult woman who had mild COVID-19 (a few samples of this study predate the infection). Cell type and time point are not known. The sample comprised PBMCs or a T cell subset sorted from them (not recorded which). The chain joins TRBV12-3 or TRBV12-4 to TRBJ1-1; 8 bases fit TRBD1. The chain's CDR3 is CASRHDRGNTEAFF. For the CDR3, the DNA is TGTGCCAGCAGGCACGACAGGGGAAACACTGAAGCTTTCTTT.